This T cell receptor beta chain was identified in a study of blood T cell repertoires in COVID-19. At the level of the study: Both acute and convalescent COVID-19 samples were obtained from the United States, Italy and Spain. T cells, B-cell-depleted T cells, or PBMCs provided the cDNA or gDNA that served as material.

Adults between roughly 18 and 89 years of age took part from fewer than 30 US areas. Assay: immunoSEQ multiplex PCR; the TCRdb copy retains only in-frame clones and omits some. This table holds approximately 300,000 clones, about 89% found once. This clone was observed a handful of times. The TCR sequence derives from a woman between 18 and 29 years old who had recovered from COVID-19. The sample comprised PBMCs or T cells enriched from blood (not recorded which).

The CDR3 nucleotides are TGCGCCAGCAGCTCGGGACTAGCGGGGGCGAACACCGGGGAGCTGTTTTTT. Amino acids: CASSSGLAGANTGELFF. The chain carries TRBV5-1 and TRBJ2-2, with TRBD2 matching over 14 bases. From germline, CDR1 is SGHRS and CDR2 YFSETQ. The V segment lost 3 bases and the J segment 0 bases; nucleotides outside the gene matches: 1. This CDR3 is built from 17 residues. The entire variable domain, with the rest obtained from reference TRBV5-1 and TRBJ2-2, is as follows: KAGVTQTPRYLIKTRGQQVTLSCSPISGHRSVSWYQQTPGQGLQFLFEYFSETQRNKGNFPGRFSGRQFSNSRSEMNVSTLELGDSALYLCASSSGLAGANTGELFFGEGSRLTVL.